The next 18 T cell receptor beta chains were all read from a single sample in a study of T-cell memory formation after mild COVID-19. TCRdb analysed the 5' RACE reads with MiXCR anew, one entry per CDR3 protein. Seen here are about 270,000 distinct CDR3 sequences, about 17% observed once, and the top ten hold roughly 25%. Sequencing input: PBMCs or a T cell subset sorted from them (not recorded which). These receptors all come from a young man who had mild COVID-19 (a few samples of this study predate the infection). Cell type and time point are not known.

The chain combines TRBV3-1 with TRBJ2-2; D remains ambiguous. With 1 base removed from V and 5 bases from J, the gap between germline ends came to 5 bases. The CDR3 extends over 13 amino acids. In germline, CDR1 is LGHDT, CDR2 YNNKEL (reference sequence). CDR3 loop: CASSQAGTGELFF. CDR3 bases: TGTGCCAGCAGCCAAGCCGGGACCGGGGAGCTGTTTTTT.

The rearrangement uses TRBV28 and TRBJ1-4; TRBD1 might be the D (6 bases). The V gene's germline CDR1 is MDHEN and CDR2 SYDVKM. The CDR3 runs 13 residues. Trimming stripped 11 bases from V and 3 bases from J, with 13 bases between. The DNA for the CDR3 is TGTGCCTCCCAGGGGACATCTAATGAAAAACTGTTTTTT. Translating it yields CASQGTSNEKLFF.

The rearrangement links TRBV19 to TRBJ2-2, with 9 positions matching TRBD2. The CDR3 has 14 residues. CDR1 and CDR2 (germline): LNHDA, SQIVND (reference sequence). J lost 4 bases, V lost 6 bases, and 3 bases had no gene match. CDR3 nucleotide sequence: TGTGCCAGTAGAGCGGGGGGTTCCACCGGGGAGCTGTTTTTT. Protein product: CASRAGGSTGELFF.

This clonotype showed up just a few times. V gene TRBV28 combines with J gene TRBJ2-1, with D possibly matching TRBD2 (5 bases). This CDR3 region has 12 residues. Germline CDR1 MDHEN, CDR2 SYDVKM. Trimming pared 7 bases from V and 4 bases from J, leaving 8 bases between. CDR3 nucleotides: TGTGCCAGCACCACTAGTTACAATGAGCAGTTCTTC. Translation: CASTTSYNEQFF.

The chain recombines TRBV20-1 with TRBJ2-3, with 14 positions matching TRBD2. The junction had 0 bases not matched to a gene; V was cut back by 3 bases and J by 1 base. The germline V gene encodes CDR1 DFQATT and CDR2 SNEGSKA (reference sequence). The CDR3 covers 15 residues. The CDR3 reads CSARGLAGGTDTQYF. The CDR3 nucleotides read TGCAGTGCTAGGGGACTAGCGGGGGGCACAGATACGCAGTATTTT.

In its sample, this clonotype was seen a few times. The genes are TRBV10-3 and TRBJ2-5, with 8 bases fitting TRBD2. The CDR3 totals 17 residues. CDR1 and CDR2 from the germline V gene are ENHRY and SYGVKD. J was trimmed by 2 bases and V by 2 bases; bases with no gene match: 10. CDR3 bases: TGTGCCATCAGTGAGACGGCGGGGGGCGATACGCAAGAGACCCAGTACTTC. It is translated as CAISETAGGDTQETQYF.

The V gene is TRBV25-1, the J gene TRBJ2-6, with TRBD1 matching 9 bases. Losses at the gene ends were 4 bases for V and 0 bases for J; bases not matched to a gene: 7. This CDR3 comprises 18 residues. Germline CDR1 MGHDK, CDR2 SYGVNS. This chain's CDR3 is CASSGRDRVHSGANVLTF. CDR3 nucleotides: TGTGCCAGCAGTGGGAGGGACAGGGTACACTCTGGGGCCAACGTCCTGACTTTC.

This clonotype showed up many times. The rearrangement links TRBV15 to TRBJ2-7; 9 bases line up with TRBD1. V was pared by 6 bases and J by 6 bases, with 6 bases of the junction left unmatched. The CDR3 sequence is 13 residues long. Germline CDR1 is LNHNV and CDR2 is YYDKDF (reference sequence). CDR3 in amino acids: CATSSGTGPEQYF. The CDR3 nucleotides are TGTGCCACCAGTTCCGGGACAGGGCCCGAGCAGTACTTC. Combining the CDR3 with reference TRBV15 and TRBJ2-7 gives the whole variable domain DAMVIQNPRYQVTQFGKPVTLSCSQTLNHNVMYWYQQKSSQAPKLLFHYYDKDFNNEADTPDNFQSRRPNTSFCFLDIRSPGLGDTAMYLCATSSGTGPEQYFGPGTRLTVT.

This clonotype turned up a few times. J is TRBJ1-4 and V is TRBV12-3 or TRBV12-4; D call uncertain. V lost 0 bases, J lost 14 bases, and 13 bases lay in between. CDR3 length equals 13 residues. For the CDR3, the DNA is TGTGCCAGCAGTTTAGCAGGGAGGGAGGTTCTGTTTTTT. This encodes CASSLAGREVLFF.

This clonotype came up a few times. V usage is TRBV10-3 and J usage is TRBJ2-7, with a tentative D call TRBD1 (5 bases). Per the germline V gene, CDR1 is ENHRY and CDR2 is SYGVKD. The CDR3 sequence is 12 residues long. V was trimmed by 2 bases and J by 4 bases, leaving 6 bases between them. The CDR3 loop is CAISERQYEQYV. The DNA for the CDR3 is TGTGCCATCAGTGAGCGACAGTACGAGCAGTACGTC.

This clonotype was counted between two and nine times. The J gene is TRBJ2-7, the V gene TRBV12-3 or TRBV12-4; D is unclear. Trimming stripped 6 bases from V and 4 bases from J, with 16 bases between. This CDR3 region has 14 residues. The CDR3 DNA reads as TGTGCCAGCAGCGCCGACGGTTTAGGATACGAGCAGTACTTC. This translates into CASSADGLGYEQYF.

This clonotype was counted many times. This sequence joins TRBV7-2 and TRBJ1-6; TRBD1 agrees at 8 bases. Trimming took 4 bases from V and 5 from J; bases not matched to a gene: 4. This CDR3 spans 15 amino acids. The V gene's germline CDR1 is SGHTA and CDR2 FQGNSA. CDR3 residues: CASSWGQADNSPLHF. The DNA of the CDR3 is TGTGCCAGCAGCTGGGGACAGGCCGATAATTCACCCCTCCACTTT.

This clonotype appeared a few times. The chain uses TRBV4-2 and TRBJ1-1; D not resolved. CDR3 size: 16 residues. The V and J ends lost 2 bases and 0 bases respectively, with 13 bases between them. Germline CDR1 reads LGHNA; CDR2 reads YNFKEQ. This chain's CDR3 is CASSQFAGIVNTEAFF. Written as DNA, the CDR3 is TGTGCCAGCAGCCAATTCGCGGGGATCGTGAACACTGAAGCTTTCTTT.

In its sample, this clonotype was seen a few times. The CDR3: CSASVESYNEQFF. CDR3 nucleotide sequence: TGCAGTGCTAGTGTGGAGTCCTACAATGAGCAGTTCTTC. This sequence joins TRBV20-1 and TRBJ2-1; no reliable D call. The CDR3 totals 13 residues. Germline loops: CDR1 DFQATT, CDR2 SNEGSKA (reference sequence). With 3 bases removed from V and 1 base from J, the gap between germline ends came to 7 bases.

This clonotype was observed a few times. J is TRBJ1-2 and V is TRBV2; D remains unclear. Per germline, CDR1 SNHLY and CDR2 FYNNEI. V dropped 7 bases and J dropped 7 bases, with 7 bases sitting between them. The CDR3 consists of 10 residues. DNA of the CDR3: TGTGCCAGCACAGACCCTGGCTACACCTTC. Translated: CASTDPGYTF.

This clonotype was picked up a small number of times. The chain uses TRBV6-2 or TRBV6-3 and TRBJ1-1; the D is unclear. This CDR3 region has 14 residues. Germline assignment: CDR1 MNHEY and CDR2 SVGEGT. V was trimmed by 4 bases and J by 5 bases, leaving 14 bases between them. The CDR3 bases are TGTGCCAGCAGTTTTGACACCCGCGGGACTGAAGCTTTCTTT. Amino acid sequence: CASSFDTRGTEAFF.

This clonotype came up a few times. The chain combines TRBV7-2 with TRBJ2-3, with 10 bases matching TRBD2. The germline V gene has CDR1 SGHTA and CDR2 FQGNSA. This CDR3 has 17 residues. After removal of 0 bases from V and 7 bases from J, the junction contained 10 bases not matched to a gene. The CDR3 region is CASSLAFPSGGTNTQYF. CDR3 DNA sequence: TGTGCCAGCAGCTTAGCGTTCCCTAGCGGGGGTACAAATACGCAGTATTTT.

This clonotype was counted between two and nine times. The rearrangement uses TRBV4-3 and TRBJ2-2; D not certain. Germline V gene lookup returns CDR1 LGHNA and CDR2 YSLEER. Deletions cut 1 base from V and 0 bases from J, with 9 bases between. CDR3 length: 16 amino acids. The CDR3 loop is CASSQAAGTNTGELFF. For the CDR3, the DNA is TGCGCCAGCAGCCAAGCGGCAGGCACGAACACCGGGGAGCTGTTTTTT.